The rows below give T cell receptor beta chains drawn from one sample of a study of Ad26.COV2.S vaccination and SARS-CoV-2 variants. This table comes from immunoSEQ multiplex PCR, and its TCRdb copy is limited to in-frame clones, with some not included. Here the sample spans 300,000 to 350,000 clones, roughly 89% being singletons. Sequences were derived from peripheral blood, sampled in a trial of Ad26.COV2.S vaccine versus placebo. Receptor source: a person between 18 and 59 years old who received the Ad26.COV2.S COVID-19 vaccine or a placebo. Each CDR3 is given with its conserved first and last residue. Clone sizes are given selectively: once, few, many, or a class where the clone is expanded.

j_call v_call clone_size cdr3_aa
TRBJ2-1 TRBV21-1 NA CASSKLEYGTDSYNEQFF
TRBJ2-2 TRBV3-1/TRBV3-2 once CASSQGPNTGELFF
TRBJ1-3 TRBV19 NA CASSMDRGILGNTIYF
TRBJ2-3 TRBV6-1 NA CASSEVGAFSSTDTQYF
TRBJ2-7 TRBV27 NA CASSLAGSHEQYF
TRBJ2-2 TRBV6-5 NA CASSYSSSGTGELFF
TRBJ1-5 TRBV19 NA CASSVRDSFNQPQHF
TRBJ1-6 TRBV4-2 NA CASSQGEGWNSPLHF
TRBJ2-5 TRBV3-1/TRBV3-2 NA CASSQVTSGSETQYF
TRBJ1-1 TRBV6-4 NA CASSAQGGTTEAFF
TRBJ1-5 TRBV28 few CASSLYRAQRSNQPQHF
TRBJ1-5 TRBV30 NA CAWSRDSNQPQHF
TRBJ1-3 TRBV5-4 NA CASSRQDYSGNTIYF
TRBJ2-7 TRBV9 NA CASSVQYTGYEQYF
TRBJ2-7 TRBV27 NA CASSDGYEQYF
TRBJ1-1 TRBV2 NA CASSRQGFTEAFF
TRBJ2-1 TRBV28 NA CASSSLLAGLSYNEQFF
TRBJ2-7 TRBV7-2 once CASSLDPPGLARSSYEQYF
TRBJ2-5 TRBV20-1 once CSAGTGETQYF
TRBJ2-2 TRBV28 NA CASSWTRELFF
TRBJ1-5 TRBV4-1 NA CASSQTYPYQPQHF
TRBJ1-5 TRBV7-2 few CASSLGQGLQPQHF
TRBJ2-1 TRBV5-1 NA CASSLAPSGGSYNEQFF
TRBJ1-2 TRBV7-8 NA CASSLGRLRRNQTNYGYTF
TRBJ1-1 TRBV7-9 NA CASSKRTVNTEAFF
TRBJ2-7 TRBV5-1 NA CASSLQVAGGTYEQYF
TRBJ1-2 TRBV4-3 NA CASSQDLVTGGSYTF
TRBJ2-1 TRBV7-6 NA CASSSGQGGYSYNEQFF
TRBJ2-5 TRBV15 many CATSSTDRVETQYF
TRBJ1-5 TRBV6-5 few CASVTGTANQPQHF
TRBJ1-1 TRBV19 once CASSIRGAADTEAFF
TRBJ2-7 TRBV28 NA CAIGVYEQYF
TRBJ1-5 TRBV27 NA CASSSYRTGDQPQHF
TRBJ1-1 TRBV6-2/TRBV6-3 NA CASSYPGQGPEAFF
TRBJ1-6 TRBV2 NA CASSPDHYNSPLHF
TRBJ2-5 TRBV5-4 NA CASKRTGNSQETQYF
TRBJ2-7 TRBV12-3/TRBV12-4 NA CASSLGTDYEQYF
TRBJ1-6 TRBV10-3 NA CAASEDSSYNSPLHF
TRBJ2-7 TRBV12-3/TRBV12-4 NA CASSTQGRGEQYF